The 32 T cell receptor beta chains reported below all come from one sample, sequenced in a study of shared clonotypes between healthy human individuals. Measured with immunoSEQ multiplex PCR; TCRdb has only the in-frame clones, and not every one. The sample consists of more than 1.2 million clones, approximately 98.5% of them appearing once. Sample: naive CD4+ T cells sorted from blood. Subset: CD45RA+ positively selected. The source is a man aged 30 to 45 in good health.

This sequence joins TRBV7-9 and TRBJ2-3; the D gene is possibly TRBD2 (5 bases). CDR1 SEHNR and CDR2 FQNEAQ come from the germline V gene (reference sequence). The CDR3 sequence is 15 residues long. V lost 1 base, J lost 5 bases, and 13 bases lay in between. The CDR3 DNA is TGTGCCAGCAGCTTAGGGCTCGTTGAGGGAGATACGCAGTATTTT. Its translation is CASSLGLVEGDTQYF.

The V call is TRBV2, the J call TRBJ2-7, with unresolved D. Germline V CDR1 and CDR2: SNHLY, FYNNEI. The V end lost 6 bases, the J end lost 3 bases, and 15 bases lay between the germline ends. The CDR3 is 14 amino acids. The CDR3 nucleotides read TGTGCCAGCAGCGTCATAAGGGTTGGCTACGAGCAGTACTTC. Translating it yields CASSVIRVGYEQYF.

This chain joins TRBV28 and TRBJ1-5, with a tentative D call TRBD1 (5 bases). Trimming removed 9 bases from V and 5 bases from J, with 20 bases in between. The germline V gene encodes CDR1 MDHEN and CDR2 SYDVKM. The CDR3 runs to 15 residues. CDR3 nucleotides: TGTGCCAGTCGAACTTGGGCCAGGGTCTATCAGCCCCAGCATTTT. Encoded protein: CASRTWARVYQPQHF.

The rearrangement joins TRBV5-6 to TRBJ2-2, with 10 bases aligning to TRBD1. The germline gives CDR1 SGHDT, CDR2 YYEEEE. CDR3 length: 16 residues. J was trimmed by 4 bases and V by 3 bases; bases with no gene match: 6. CDR3 in DNA: TGTGCCAGCAGCTCTGACAGGGGGCGGATCACCGGGGAGCTGTTTTTT. Its protein product is CASSSDRGRITGELFF. Full variable domain (rest looked up from reference TRBV5-6 and TRBJ2-2): DAGVTQSPTHLIKTRGQQVTLRCSPKSGHDTVSWYQQALGQGPQFIFQYYEEEERQRGNFPDRFSGHQFPNYSSELNVNALLLGDSALYLCASSSDRGRITGELFFGEGSRLTVL.

This clone was recorded once. This rearrangement joins TRBV5-5 to TRBJ2-4, with 7 bases fitting TRBD1. The CDR3 runs to 13 residues. Losses at the gene ends were 4 bases for V and 5 bases for J; bases not matched to a gene: 3. In germline, CDR1 is SGHKS, CDR2 YYEKEE (reference sequence). CDR3 sequence reads: CASSRQGENIQYF. The DNA of the CDR3 is TGTGCCAGCAGCCGCCAGGGGGAAAACATTCAGTACTTC.

The V call is TRBV27, the J call TRBJ2-3, with 12 bases identical to TRBD1. CDR1 is MNHEY and CDR2 is SMNVEV in the germline V gene (reference sequence). This CDR3 is built from 15 residues. With V trimmed by 5 bases and J by 4 bases, 4 bases remained unmatched. CDR3 sequence reads: CASSDGTGGADTQYF. Written as DNA, the CDR3 is TGTGCCAGCAGTGATGGGACAGGGGGCGCAGATACGCAGTATTTT.

This chain uses TRBV18 with TRBJ2-1, with TRBD2 as a possible D gene (7 bases). Trimming cost V 4 bases and J 2 bases, with 15 bases left between them. Germline lookup yields CDR1 KGHSH and CDR2 LQKENI. This CDR3 has 16 amino acids. CDR3 sequence: CASSRGAGAAYNEQFF. In DNA form, the CDR3 reads TGTGCCAGCTCACGGGGGGCGGGAGCGGCCTACAATGAGCAGTTCTTC.

This rearrangement joins TRBV10-3 to TRBJ1-2, with D possibly TRBD1 on 5 matching bases. The CDR3 extends over 15 amino acids. The germline CDR1 and CDR2 sequences are ENHRY and SYGVKD. V lost 3 bases to trimming and J lost 2 bases, with 13 bases between them. This CDR3 is CAISDGSGTNYGYTF. CDR3 bases: TGTGCCATCAGTGATGGATCAGGGACGAACTATGGCTACACCTTC.

The V and J genes are TRBV11-2 and TRBJ2-1; TRBD1 is a possible D gene (6 bases). The CDR3 consists of 16 residues. The V gene lost 5 bases and the J gene lost 0 bases, with 14 bases spanning the gap. The germline V gene encodes CDR1 SGHAT and CDR2 FQNNGV. Here the CDR3 reads CASSQGLQSSYNEQFF. CDR3 nucleotides: TGTGCCAGCAGCCAGGGGCTACAGAGCTCCTACAATGAGCAGTTCTTC.

The rearrangement joins TRBV11-3 to TRBJ2-1; D gene uncertain. The ends were cut back, 5 bases at V and 2 bases at J, with 16 bases in the middle. Per germline, CDR1 SGHNT and CDR2 YENEEA. This CDR3 comprises 16 residues. The chain's CDR3 is CASSRQQTNTYNEQFF. CDR3 nucleotides: TGTGCCAGCAGCCGCCAGCAAACTAACACCTACAATGAGCAGTTCTTC. Using reference TRBV11-3 and TRBJ2-1 for the parts outside the CDR3, the full variable domain is EAGVVQSPRYKIIEKKQPVAFWCNPISGHNTLYWYLQNLGQGPELLIRYENEEAVDDSQLPKDRFSAERLKGVDSTLKIQPAELGDSAVYLCASSRQQTNTYNEQFFGPGTRLTVL.

The chain links TRBV25-1 to TRBJ1-1; 7 bases align to TRBD1. The CDR3 totals 17 residues. Trimming cost V 5 bases and J 0 bases; bases outside gene matches: 12. Germline CDR1 MGHDK, CDR2 SYGVNS. CDR3 protein: CASSPHRGGLMNTEAFF. The CDR3 region has the DNA TGTGCCAGCAGTCCCCACAGGGGAGGGCTAATGAACACTGAAGCTTTCTTT.

The gene calls are TRBV7-9 and TRBJ1-1; 8 bases line up with TRBD1. CDR1 is SEHNR and CDR2 is FQNEAQ in the germline V gene (reference sequence). CDR3 size: 16 residues. The ends lost 4 bases at V and 3 bases at J; junction bases unmatched: 10. The CDR3 sequence: CASSSPGGGVDTEAFF. The CDR3 DNA sequence: TGTGCCAGCAGCTCCCCAGGGGGCGGAGTGGACACTGAAGCTTTCTTT.

The chain combines TRBV7-8 with TRBJ1-1; tentatively, D is TRBD1 (6 bases). Per germline, CDR1 SGHVS and CDR2 FQNEAQ. This CDR3 contains 13 residues. The germline V and J ends were trimmed by 3 bases and 7 bases, with 12 bases remaining between them. CDR3 coding DNA: TGTGCCAGCAGCTTGGGGACACCCTTTGAAGCTTTCTTT. It translates to CASSLGTPFEAFF. The full variable domain, with the rest looked up from reference TRBV7-8 and TRBJ1-1, is GAGVSQSPRYKVAKRGQDVALRCDPISGHVSLFWYQQALGQGPEFLTYFQNEAQLDKSGLPSDRFFAERPEGSVSTLKIQRTQQEDSAVYLCASSLGTPFEAFFGQGTRLTVV.

This chain connects TRBV19 to TRBJ2-3, with no clear D. This CDR3 has 13 amino acids. CDR1 and CDR2 from the germline V gene are LNHDA and SQIVND (reference sequence). The germline V and J ends were trimmed by 0 bases and 6 bases, with 7 bases remaining between them. CDR3 residues: CASSIDPVDTQYF. CDR3 coding DNA: TGTGCCAGTAGTATAGATCCTGTGGATACGCAGTATTTT.

V is TRBV11-2 and J is TRBJ1-5; 8 positions match TRBD1. Per the germline V gene, CDR1 is SGHAT and CDR2 is FQNNGV. V dropped 5 bases and J dropped 2; count of bases not matched to a gene: 14. The CDR3 consists of 18 residues. The CDR3 sequence is CASSRGQGGSFGNQPQHF. In DNA, the CDR3 is TGTGCCAGCAGCCGTGGACAGGGCGGGAGTTTTGGCAATCAGCCCCAGCATTTT.

CDR3 loop: CASSPPQGVEGANVLTF. The CDR3 DNA reads TGTGCCAGCTCACCACCTCAGGGGGTGGAGGGGGCCAACGTCCTGACTTTC. The V gene is TRBV18, the J gene TRBJ2-6; 7 bases fit TRBD1. CDR3 length equals 17 residues. The ends lost 0 bases at V and 4 bases at J; junction bases unmatched: 6. From germline, CDR1 is KGHSH and CDR2 LQKENI. The full variable domain, completed using reference TRBV18 and TRBJ2-6, is NAGVMQNPRHLVRRRGQEARLRCSPMKGHSHVYWYRQLPEEGLKFMVYLQKENIIDESGMPKERFSAEFPKEGPSILRIQQVVRGDSAAYFCASSPPQGVEGANVLTFGAGSRLTVL.

The gene calls are TRBV7-2 and TRBJ2-1, with TRBD2 matching 7 bases. The germline V gene encodes CDR1 SGHTA and CDR2 FQGNSA. This CDR3 comprises 15 residues. Germline trimming cut 2 bases from V and 5 bases from J; bases unmatched to any gene: 6. The CDR3 here is CASSLLRTRHNEQFF. CDR3 nucleotide sequence: TGTGCCAGCAGCTTACTAAGGACTAGACACAATGAGCAGTTCTTC.

The chain couples TRBV10-2 to TRBJ2-1; maybe TRBD2 (6 bases). V lost 5 bases and J 7 bases, leaving 12 bases between the germline ends. Germline V gene data show CDR1 as WSHSY and CDR2 as SAAADI. The CDR3 runs 13 residues. This CDR3 is CASSLRETNEQFF. DNA for the CDR3: TGCGCCAGCAGTCTTCGGGAGACGAATGAGCAGTTCTTC.

The chain carries TRBV5-8 and TRBJ1-5; D ambiguous. Germline-derived CDR1 and CDR2 are SGHTS and YDEGEE. V lost 4 bases and J lost 9, with 17 bases in between. The CDR3 loop spans 14 amino acids. The CDR3 here is CASSLTPFIRPQHF. The CDR3 DNA is TGTGCCAGCAGCCTCACCCCATTCATTAGGCCCCAGCATTTT. Combining the CDR3 with reference TRBV5-8 and TRBJ1-5 gives the whole variable domain EAGVTQSPTHLIKTRGQQATLRCSPISGHTSVYWYQQALGLGLQFLLWYDEGEERNRGNFPPRFSGRQFPNYSSELNVNALELEDSALYLCASSLTPFIRPQHFGDGTRLSIL.

The chain combines TRBV9 with TRBJ2-1, with 9 positions matching TRBD1. Looked up from germline, CDR1 is SGDLS and CDR2 is YYNGEE. This CDR3 contains 18 residues. J lost 3 bases, V lost 5 bases, and 15 bases had no gene match. The DNA for the CDR3 is TGTGCCAGCAGTGACAGGGAGGTGGGGACAGGGCTCTACAATGAGCAGTTCTTC. The encoded protein is CASSDREVGTGLYNEQFF.

V is TRBV5-4 and J is TRBJ1-1; TRBD1 is a possible D gene (5 bases). This CDR3 spans 14 amino acids. V lost 1 base to trimming and J lost 4 bases, with 11 bases between them. Germline V lookup: CDR1 SGHNT, CDR2 YYREEE (reference sequence). The CDR3 spells CASSLPSRVTEAFF. Written as DNA, the CDR3 is TGTGCCAGCAGCTTGCCCTCCAGGGTCACTGAAGCTTTCTTT. The whole variable domain, filled in from reference TRBV5-4 and TRBJ1-1, reads ETGVTQSPTHLIKTRGQQVTLRCSSQSGHNTVSWYQQALGQGPQFIFQYYREEENGRGNFPPRFSGLQFPNYSSELNVNALELDDSALYLCASSLPSRVTEAFFGQGTRLTVV.

The chain employs TRBV7-9 and TRBJ2-5, with D possibly being TRBD1 (5 bases). The CDR3 loop spans 13 amino acids. The germline V gene has CDR1 SEHNR and CDR2 FQNEAQ (reference sequence). V was pared by 4 bases and J by 1 base, with 7 bases between. CDR3 protein: CASSSRGQETQYF. The CDR3 DNA reads TGTGCCAGCAGCTCTAGGGGCCAAGAGACCCAGTACTTC.

The chain carries TRBV15 and TRBJ2-7; TRBD1 matches 7 bases. This CDR3 comprises 15 residues. J lost 7 bases, V lost 1 base, and 10 bases had no gene match. Per the germline V gene, CDR1 is LNHNV and CDR2 is YYDKDF (reference sequence). The CDR3: CATSRVKDRPMEQYF. The CDR3 DNA reads TGTGCCACCAGCAGAGTCAAGGACAGGCCCATGGAGCAGTACTTC.

This sequence joins TRBV7-8 and TRBJ2-7; D unclear. CDR3 length: 17 amino acids. The germline V gene has CDR1 SGHVS and CDR2 FQNEAQ. With 3 bases removed from V and 0 bases from J, the gap between germline ends came to 18 bases. This CDR3 is CASSFYPLGSRSYEQYF. The CDR3 nucleotides read TGTGCCAGCAGCTTCTACCCTCTGGGGTCCCGCTCCTACGAGCAGTACTTC.

The J gene is TRBJ2-3, the V gene TRBV7-2, with 10 bases matching TRBD2. J was trimmed by 4 bases and V by 2 bases; bases with no gene match: 6. There are 16 residues in the CDR3. Per the germline V gene, CDR1 is SGHTA and CDR2 is FQGNSA. The CDR3 sequence: CASSLLSSGRADTQYF. In DNA, the CDR3 is TGTGCCAGCAGCTTATTGTCTAGCGGGAGAGCAGATACGCAGTATTTT.

The chain has TRBV27 and TRBJ2-3; 9 bases map to TRBD2. Germline CDR1 and CDR2: MNHEY and SMNVEV (reference sequence). The CDR3 is 17 residues long. Losses at the gene ends were 2 bases for V and 5 bases for J; bases not matched to a gene: 11. In DNA form, the CDR3 reads TGTGCCAGCAGTTTACGACCCCTTAGCGGGAGAAAAGATACGCAGTATTTT. Amino acid sequence: CASSLRPLSGRKDTQYF.

The chain combines TRBV2 with TRBJ1-5; 7 bases match TRBD1. V gave up 6 bases and J gave up 0 bases; unmatched junction bases: 5. This CDR3 is 15 amino acids long. Germline values: CDR1 SNHLY, CDR2 FYNNEI. For the CDR3, the DNA is TGTGCCAGCAGCCCGACAGGGAATAGCAATCAGCCCCAGCATTTT. It yields the protein CASSPTGNSNQPQHF.

The J gene is TRBJ1-1, the V gene TRBV7-9; D remains ambiguous. V was trimmed by 1 base and J by 11 bases, leaving 17 bases between them. This CDR3 spans 14 amino acids. Germline V CDR1 and CDR2: SEHNR, FQNEAQ (reference sequence). In nucleotides, the CDR3 is TGTGCCAGCAGCTTAGACCACCGAGGGCGCGGGGCTTTCTTT. Translated, it gives CASSLDHRGRGAFF.

The chain couples TRBV30 to TRBJ1-1; a possible D gene is TRBD1 (5 bases). The germline V gene encodes CDR1 GTSNPN and CDR2 SVGIG (reference sequence). V gave up 3 bases and J gave up 5 bases, with 19 bases separating them. The CDR3 extends over 15 amino acids. The CDR3 is CAWRGQGFGYTEAFF. CDR3 coding DNA: TGTGCCTGGAGGGGGCAGGGATTCGGTTATACTGAAGCTTTCTTT. Full variable domain (missing parts from reference TRBV30 and TRBJ1-1): SQTIHQWPATLVQPVGSPLSLECTVEGTSNPNLYWYRQAAGRGLQLLFYSVGIGQISSEVPQNLSASRPQDRQFILSSKKLLLSDSGFYLCAWRGQGFGYTEAFFGQGTRLTVV.

The V gene is TRBV2, the J gene TRBJ2-7, with a possible D match to TRBD1 (6 bases). CDR1 is SNHLY and CDR2 is FYNNEI in the germline V gene. CDR3 length: 14 residues. Trimming removed 1 base from V and 4 bases from J, with 11 bases in between. CDR3: CASSEGRTGYEQYF. DNA of the CDR3: TGTGCCAGCAGTGAAGGGCGCACAGGGTACGAGCAGTACTTC.

The V and J genes are TRBV5-4 and TRBJ2-1, with a tentative D call TRBD2 (5 bases). CDR1 is SGHNT and CDR2 is YYREEE in the germline V gene (reference sequence). Trimming stripped 4 bases from V and 4 bases from J, with 18 bases between. The CDR3 runs 16 residues. CDR3 nucleotide sequence: TGTGCCAGCAGCCGAAAGAAAACCGGGGTTTACAATGAGCAGTTCTTC. This sequence encodes CASSRKKTGVYNEQFF. The complete variable domain, with remaining parts taken from reference TRBV5-4 and TRBJ2-1, reads ETGVTQSPTHLIKTRGQQVTLRCSSQSGHNTVSWYQQALGQGPQFIFQYYREEENGRGNFPPRFSGLQFPNYSSELNVNALELDDSALYLCASSRKKTGVYNEQFFGPGTRLTVL.

This sequence joins TRBV2 and TRBJ2-4, with D unclear. Germline V gives CDR1 SNHLY, CDR2 FYNNEI. The CDR3 contains 14 residues. With 4 bases removed from V and 3 bases from J, the gap between germline ends came to 10 bases. CDR3 sequence: CASSGGRLKNIQYF. The CDR3 DNA follows: TGTGCCAGCAGTGGTGGCAGACTCAAAAACATTCAGTACTTC.